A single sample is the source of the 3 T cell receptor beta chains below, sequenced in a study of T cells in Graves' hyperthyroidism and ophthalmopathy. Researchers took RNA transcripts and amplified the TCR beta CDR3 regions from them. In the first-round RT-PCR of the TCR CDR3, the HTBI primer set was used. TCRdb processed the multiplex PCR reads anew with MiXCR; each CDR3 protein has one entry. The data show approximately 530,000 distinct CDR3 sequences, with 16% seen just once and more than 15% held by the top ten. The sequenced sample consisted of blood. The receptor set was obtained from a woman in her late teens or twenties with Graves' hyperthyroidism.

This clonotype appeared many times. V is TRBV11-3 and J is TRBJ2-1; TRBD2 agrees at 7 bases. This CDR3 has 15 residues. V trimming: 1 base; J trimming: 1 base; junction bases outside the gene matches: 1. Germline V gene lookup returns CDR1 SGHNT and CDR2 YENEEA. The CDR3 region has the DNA TGTGCCAGCAGCTTAGTGGGGGGGTCCTACAATGAGCAGTTCTTC. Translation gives CASSLVGGSYNEQFF.

The CDR3 reads CASGVSSNQPQHF. Written as DNA, the CDR3 is TGTGCCAGCGGGGTGTCTAGCAATCAGCCCCAGCATTTT. The V gene is TRBV7-9, the J gene TRBJ1-5, with D hard to call. The CDR3 loop spans 13 amino acids. Germline V gene lookup returns CDR1 SEHNR and CDR2 FQNEAQ (reference sequence). Trimming pared 8 bases from V and 0 bases from J, leaving 8 bases between.

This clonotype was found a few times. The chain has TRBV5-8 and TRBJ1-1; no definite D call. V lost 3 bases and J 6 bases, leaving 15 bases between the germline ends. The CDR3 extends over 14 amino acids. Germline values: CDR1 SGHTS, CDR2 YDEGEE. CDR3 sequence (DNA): TGTGCCAGCAGCTCAATGGGCCTTCCCGCTGAAGCTTTCTTT. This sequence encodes CASSSMGLPAEAFF. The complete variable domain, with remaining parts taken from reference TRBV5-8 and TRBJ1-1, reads EAGVTQSPTHLIKTRGQQATLRCSPISGHTSVYWYQQALGLGLQFLLWYDEGEERNRGNFPPRFSGRQFPNYSSELNVNALELEDSALYLCASSSMGLPAEAFFGQGTRLTVV.